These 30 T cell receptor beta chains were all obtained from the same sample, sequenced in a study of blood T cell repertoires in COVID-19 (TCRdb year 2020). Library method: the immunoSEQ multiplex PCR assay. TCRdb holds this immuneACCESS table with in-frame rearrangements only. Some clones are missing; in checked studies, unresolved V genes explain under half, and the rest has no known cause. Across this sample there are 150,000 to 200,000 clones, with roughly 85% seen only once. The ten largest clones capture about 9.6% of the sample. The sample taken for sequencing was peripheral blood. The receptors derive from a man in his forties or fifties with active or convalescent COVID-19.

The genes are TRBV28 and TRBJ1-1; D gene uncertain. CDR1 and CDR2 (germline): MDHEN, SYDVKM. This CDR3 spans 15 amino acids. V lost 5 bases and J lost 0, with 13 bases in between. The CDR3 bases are TGTGCCAGCAGTGCTCAGACTTGGATGAACACTGAAGCTTTCTTT. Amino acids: CASSAQTWMNTEAFF.

CDR3: CASSQGYNEQFF. CDR3 coding DNA: TGTGCCAGCAGCCAGGGGTACAATGAGCAGTTCTTC. The V and J genes are TRBV6-5 and TRBJ2-1; possible D gene TRBD1, 6 bases. Germline V lookup: CDR1 MNHEY, CDR2 SVGAGI. The V end lost 6 bases, the J end lost 4 bases, and 7 bases lay between the germline ends. The CDR3 spans 12 residues.

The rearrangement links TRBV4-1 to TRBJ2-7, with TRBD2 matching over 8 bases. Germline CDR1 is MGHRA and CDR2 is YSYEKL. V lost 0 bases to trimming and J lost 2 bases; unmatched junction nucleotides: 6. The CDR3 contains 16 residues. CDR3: CASSQEWREATYEQYF. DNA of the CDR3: TGCGCCAGCAGCCAAGAATGGCGGGAGGCAACCTACGAGCAGTACTTC.

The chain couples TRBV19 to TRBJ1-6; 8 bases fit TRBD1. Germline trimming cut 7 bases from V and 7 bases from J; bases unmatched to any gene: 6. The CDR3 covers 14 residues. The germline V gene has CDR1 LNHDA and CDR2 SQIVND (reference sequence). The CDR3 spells CASTTDRANSPLHF. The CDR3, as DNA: TGTGCCAGTACCACGGACAGGGCGAATTCACCCCTCCACTTT.

CDR3: CASSPGDRTNSPLHF. Here the CDR3 DNA reads TGTGCCAGCAGTCCTGGGGACAGGACTAATTCACCCCTCCACTTT. The chain couples TRBV6-5 to TRBJ1-6; TRBD1 matches 8 bases. CDR1 and CDR2 from the germline V gene are MNHEY and SVGAGI. The trim removed 5 bases at V and 6 bases at J, leaving 6 bases unmatched. The CDR3 contains 15 residues.

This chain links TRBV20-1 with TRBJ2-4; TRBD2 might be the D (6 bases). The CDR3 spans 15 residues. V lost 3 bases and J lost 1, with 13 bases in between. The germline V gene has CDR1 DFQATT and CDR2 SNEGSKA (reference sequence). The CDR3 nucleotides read TGCAGTGCTAGTCCGGGGGAGTTGGCCAAAAACATTCAGTACTTC. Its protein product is CSASPGELAKNIQYF.

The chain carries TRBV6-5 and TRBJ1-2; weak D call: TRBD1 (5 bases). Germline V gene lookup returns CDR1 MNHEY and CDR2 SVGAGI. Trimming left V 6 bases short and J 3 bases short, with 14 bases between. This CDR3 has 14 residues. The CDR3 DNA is TGTGCCAGCAGACCACAGGTGGCTCACTATGGCTACACCTTC. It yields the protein CASRPQVAHYGYTF.

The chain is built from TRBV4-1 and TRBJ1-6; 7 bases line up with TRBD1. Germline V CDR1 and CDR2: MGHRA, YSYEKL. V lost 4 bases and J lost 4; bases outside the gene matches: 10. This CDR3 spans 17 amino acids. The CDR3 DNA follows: TGCGCCAGCAGCCCTTCCCTGTCGGGACAGTATAATTCACCCCTCCACTTT. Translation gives CASSPSLSGQYNSPLHF.

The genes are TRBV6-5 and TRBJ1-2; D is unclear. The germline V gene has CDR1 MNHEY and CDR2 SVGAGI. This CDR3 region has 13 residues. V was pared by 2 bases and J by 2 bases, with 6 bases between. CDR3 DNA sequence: TGTGCCAGCAGTTACGAGGGAAACTATGGCTACACCTTC. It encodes CASSYEGNYGYTF.

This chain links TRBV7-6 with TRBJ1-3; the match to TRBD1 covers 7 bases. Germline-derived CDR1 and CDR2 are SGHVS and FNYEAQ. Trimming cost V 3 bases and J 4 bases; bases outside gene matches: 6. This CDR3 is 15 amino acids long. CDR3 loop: CASSFNTGVGNTIYF. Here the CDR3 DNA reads TGTGCCAGCAGCTTCAATACAGGGGTCGGAAACACCATATATTTT.

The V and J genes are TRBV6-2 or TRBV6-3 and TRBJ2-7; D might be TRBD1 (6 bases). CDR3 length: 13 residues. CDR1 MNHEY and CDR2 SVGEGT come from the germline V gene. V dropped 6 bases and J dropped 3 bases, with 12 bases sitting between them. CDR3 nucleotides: TGTGCCAGCAGCTGGGACATCGTCTACGAGCAGTACTTC. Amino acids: CASSWDIVYEQYF.

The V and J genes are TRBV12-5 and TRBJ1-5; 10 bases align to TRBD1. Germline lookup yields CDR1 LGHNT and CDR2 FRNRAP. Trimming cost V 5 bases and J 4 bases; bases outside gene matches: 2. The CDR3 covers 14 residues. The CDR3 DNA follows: TGTGCTAGTGGTCGGGACAGGGGTAATCAGCCCCAGCATTTT. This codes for CASGRDRGNQPQHF.

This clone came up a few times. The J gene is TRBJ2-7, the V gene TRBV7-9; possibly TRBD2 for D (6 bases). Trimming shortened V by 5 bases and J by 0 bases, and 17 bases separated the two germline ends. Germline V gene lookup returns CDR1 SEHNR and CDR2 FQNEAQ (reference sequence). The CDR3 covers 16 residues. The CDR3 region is CASSAGQGQNSYEQYF. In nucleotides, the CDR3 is TGTGCCAGCAGCGCGGGGCAGGGTCAGAACTCCTACGAGCAGTACTTC.

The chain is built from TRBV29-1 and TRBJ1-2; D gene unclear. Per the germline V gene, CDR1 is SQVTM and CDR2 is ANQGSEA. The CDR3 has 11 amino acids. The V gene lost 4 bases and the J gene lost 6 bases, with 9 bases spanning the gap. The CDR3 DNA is TGCAGCGTTGGATCAGGCGATGGCTACACCTTC. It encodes CSVGSGDGYTF.

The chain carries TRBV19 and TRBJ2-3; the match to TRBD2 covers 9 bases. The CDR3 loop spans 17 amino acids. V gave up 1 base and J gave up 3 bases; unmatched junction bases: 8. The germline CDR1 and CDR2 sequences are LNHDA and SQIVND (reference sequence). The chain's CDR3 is CASSIAVASGATDTQYF. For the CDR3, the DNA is TGTGCCAGTAGTATAGCCGTGGCTAGCGGGGCGACAGATACGCAGTATTTT. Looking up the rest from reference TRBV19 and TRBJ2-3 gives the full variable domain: DGGITQSPKYLFRKEGQNVTLSCEQNLNHDAMYWYRQDPGQGLRLIYYSQIVNDFQKGDIAEGYSVSREKKESFPLTVTSAQKNPTAFYLCASSIAVASGATDTQYFGPGTRLTVL.

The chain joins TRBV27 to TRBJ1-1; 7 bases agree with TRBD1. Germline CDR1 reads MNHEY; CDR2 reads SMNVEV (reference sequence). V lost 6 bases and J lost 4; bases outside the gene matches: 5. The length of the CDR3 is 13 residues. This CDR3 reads CASRINRGTEAFF. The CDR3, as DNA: TGTGCCAGCAGGATAAACAGGGGCACTGAAGCTTTCTTT.

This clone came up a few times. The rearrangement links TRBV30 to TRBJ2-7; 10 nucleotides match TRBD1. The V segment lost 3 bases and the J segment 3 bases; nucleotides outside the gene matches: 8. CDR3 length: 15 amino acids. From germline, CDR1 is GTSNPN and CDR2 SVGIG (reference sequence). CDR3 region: CAWRISGTGVYEQYF. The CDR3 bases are TGTGCCTGGAGGATTTCCGGGACAGGGGTCTACGAGCAGTACTTC.

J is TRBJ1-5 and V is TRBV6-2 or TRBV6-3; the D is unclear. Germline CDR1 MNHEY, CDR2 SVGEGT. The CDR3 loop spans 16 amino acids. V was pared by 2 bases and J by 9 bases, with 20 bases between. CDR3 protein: CASSYPEGGSNGPQHF. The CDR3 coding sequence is TGTGCCAGCAGTTACCCGGAGGGAGGCTCCAATGGGCCCCAGCATTTT.

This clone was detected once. In nucleotides, the CDR3 is TGTGCCATCAGGCCGGGACTAGCGGGAGTGGGGGGGGCCAACGTCCTGACTTTC. It translates to CAIRPGLAGVGGANVLTF. The chain employs TRBV10-3 and TRBJ2-6, with 14 bases identical to TRBD2. The CDR3 loop spans 18 amino acids. Per germline, CDR1 ENHRY and CDR2 SYGVKD. V dropped 6 bases and J dropped 4; count of bases not matched to a gene: 8.

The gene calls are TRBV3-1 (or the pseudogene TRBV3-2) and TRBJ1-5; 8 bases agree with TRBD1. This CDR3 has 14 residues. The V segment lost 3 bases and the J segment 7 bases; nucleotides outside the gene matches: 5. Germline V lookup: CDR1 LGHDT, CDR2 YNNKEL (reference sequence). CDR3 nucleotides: TGTGCCAGCAGCCACGAACAGGGGGGGCAGCCCCAGCATTTT. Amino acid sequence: CASSHEQGGQPQHF.

The CDR3 sequence: CASSYPPGGLGTEAFF. CDR3 bases: TGTGCCAGCAGTTACCCTCCAGGGGGCCTGGGGACTGAAGCTTTCTTT. The V and J genes are TRBV6-5 and TRBJ1-1; the match to TRBD1 covers 8 bases. This CDR3 comprises 16 residues. V was pared by 2 bases and J by 5 bases, with 10 bases of the junction left unmatched. Per the germline V gene, CDR1 is MNHEY and CDR2 is SVGAGI.

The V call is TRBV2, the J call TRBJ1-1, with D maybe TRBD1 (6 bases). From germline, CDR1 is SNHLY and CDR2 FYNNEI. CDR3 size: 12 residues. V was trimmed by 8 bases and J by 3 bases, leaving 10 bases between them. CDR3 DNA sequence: TGTGCCAGCTTCACAGGGTACACTGAAGCTTTCTTT. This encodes CASFTGYTEAFF.

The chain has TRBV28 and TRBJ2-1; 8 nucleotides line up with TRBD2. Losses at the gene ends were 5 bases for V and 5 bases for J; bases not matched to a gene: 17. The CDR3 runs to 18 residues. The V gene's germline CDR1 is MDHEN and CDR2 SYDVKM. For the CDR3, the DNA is TGTGCCAGCAGTAATTTACTAGCGGAGCGCCTTCGGGACAATGAGCAGTTCTTC. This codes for CASSNLLAERLRDNEQFF.

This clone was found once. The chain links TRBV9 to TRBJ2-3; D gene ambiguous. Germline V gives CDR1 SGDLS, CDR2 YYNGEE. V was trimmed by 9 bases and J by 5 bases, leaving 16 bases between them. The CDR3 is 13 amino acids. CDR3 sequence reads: CATSSTTGDTQYF. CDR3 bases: TGTGCCACCTCCTCTACGACGGGAGATACGCAGTATTTT.

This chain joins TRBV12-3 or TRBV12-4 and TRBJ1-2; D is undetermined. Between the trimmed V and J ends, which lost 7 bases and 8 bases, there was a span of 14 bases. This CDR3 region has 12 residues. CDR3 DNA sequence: TGTGCCAGCAATAAAGGACTGGGAGGCTACACCTTC. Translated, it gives CASNKGLGGYTF.

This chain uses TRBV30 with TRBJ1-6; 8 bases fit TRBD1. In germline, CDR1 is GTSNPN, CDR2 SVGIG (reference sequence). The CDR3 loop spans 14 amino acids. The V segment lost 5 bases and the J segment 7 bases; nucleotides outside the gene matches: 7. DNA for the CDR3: TGTGCCTGGGGTGGACAGGGAGGGAATTCACCCCTCCACTTT. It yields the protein CAWGGQGGNSPLHF.

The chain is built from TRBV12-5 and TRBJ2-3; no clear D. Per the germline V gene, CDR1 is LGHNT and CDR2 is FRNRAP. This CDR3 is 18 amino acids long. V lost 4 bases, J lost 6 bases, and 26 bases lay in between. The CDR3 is CASGSNPDRIDLEDTQYF. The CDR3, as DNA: TGTGCTAGTGGTTCCAACCCCGACCGCATAGATCTGGAGGATACGCAGTATTTT.

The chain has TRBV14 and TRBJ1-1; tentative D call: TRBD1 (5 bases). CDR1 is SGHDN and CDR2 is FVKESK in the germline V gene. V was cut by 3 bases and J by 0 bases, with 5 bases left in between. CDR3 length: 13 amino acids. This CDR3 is CASSQTVNTEAFF. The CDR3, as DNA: TGTGCCAGCAGCCAGACAGTGAACACTGAAGCTTTCTTT. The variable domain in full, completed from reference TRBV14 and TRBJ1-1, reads EAGVTQFPSHSVIEKGQTVTLRCDPISGHDNLYWYRRVMGKEIKFLLHFVKESKQDESGMPNNRFLAERTGGTYSTLKVQPAELEDSGVYFCASSQTVNTEAFFGQGTRLTVV.

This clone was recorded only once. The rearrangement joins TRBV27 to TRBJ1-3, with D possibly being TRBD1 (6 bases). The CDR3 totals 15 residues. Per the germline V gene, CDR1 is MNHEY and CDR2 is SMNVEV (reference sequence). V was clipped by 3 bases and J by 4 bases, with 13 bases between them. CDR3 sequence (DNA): TGTGCCAGCAGTTTTACCGGGACACCGGGAAACACCATATATTTT. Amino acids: CASSFTGTPGNTIYF.

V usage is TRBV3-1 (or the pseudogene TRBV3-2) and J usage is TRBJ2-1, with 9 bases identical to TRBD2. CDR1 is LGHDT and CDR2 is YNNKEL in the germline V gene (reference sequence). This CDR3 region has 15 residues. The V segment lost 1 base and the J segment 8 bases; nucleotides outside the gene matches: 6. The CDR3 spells CASSQGGSGGYEQFF. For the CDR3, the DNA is TGTGCCAGCAGCCAAGGAGGTAGCGGGGGCTATGAGCAGTTCTTC.